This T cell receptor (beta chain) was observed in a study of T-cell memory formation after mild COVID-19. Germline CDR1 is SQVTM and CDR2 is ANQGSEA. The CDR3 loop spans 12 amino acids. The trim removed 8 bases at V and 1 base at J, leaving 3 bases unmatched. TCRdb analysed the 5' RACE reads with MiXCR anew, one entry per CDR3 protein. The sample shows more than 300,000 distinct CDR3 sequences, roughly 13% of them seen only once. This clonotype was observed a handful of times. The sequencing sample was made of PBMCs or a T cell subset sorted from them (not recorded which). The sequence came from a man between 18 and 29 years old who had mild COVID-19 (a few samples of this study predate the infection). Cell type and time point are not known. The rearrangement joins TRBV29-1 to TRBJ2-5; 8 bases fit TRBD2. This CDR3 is CSSGGGQETQYF. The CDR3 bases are TGCAGCTCCGGGGGGGGCCAAGAGACCCAGTACTTC.